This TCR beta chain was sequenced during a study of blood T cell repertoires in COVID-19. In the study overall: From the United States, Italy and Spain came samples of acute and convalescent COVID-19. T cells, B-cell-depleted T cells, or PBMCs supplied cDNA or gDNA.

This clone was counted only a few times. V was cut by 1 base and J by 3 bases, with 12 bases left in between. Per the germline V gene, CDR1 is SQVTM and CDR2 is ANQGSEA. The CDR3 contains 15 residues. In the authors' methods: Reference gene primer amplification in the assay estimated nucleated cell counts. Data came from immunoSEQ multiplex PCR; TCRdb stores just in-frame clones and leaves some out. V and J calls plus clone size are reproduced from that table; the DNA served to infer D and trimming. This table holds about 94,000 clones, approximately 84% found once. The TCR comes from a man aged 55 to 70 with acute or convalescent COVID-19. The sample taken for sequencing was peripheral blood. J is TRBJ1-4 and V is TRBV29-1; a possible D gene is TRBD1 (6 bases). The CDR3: CSVEAGAGSNEKLFF. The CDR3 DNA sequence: TGCAGCGTTGAAGCAGGGGCAGGCTCTAATGAAAAACTGTTTTTT.